Listed below are T cell receptor beta chains from one sample, sequenced in a study of T cell repertoires in cytomegalovirus infection. MiXCR, run by TCRdb on the reads, gives a single entry per CDR3 protein. Among almost 550,000 distinct CDR3 sequences, approximately 16% were seen once, and the ten largest hold about 24%. The sample taken for sequencing was CD8+ T cells from PBMCs. All receptors derive from a human donor in good health (CMV status not recorded). Some clones in this sample may be carry-over from other donors' samples. CDR3s include the opening cysteine and the closing phenylalanine or tryptophan. D genes are given only for firm matches. Some rows have no size entry. The others give once, few or many, or a class for an expanded clone.

>TRBV19|TRBJ1-2|few|-
TGTGCCAGTATAAGAGGGATCTACGAGGATGGCTACACCTTC
CASIRGIYEDGYTF
>TRBV12-3/TRBV12-4|TRBJ2-1|few|-
TGTGCCAGCAGTTTAAGTCCCAGAATCTACAATGAGCAGTTCTTC
CASSLSPRIYNEQFF
>TRBV6-5|TRBJ2-2|few|-
TGTGCCAGCAGTTACTCCCCAGGGAACACCGGGGAGCTGTTTTTT
CASSYSPGNTGELFF
>TRBV10-3|TRBJ2-2|few|-
TGTGCCATCAGTCAGGGGTGGTCAAGCACCGGGGAGCTGTTTTTT
CAISQGWSSTGELFF
>TRBV28|TRBJ2-1|-|-
TGTGCCAGCAGTTTAACCCACGATGAGCAGTTCTTC
CASSLTHDEQFF
>TRBV7-6|TRBJ2-7|many|-
TGTGCCAGCAGCTTAGGAGAAGGTCCTCCCTACGAGCAGTACTTC
CASSLGEGPPYEQYF
>TRBV5-1|TRBJ2-7|-|-
TGCGCCAGCAGCCCGGGACGAGGGTTAAGATACGAGCAGTACTTC
CASSPGRGLRYEQYF
>TRBV12-5|TRBJ2-1|once|-
TGTGCTAGTGGTTTGGTCTCGGTAATAGTGGCCTTCCCCTACAATGAGCAGTTCTTC
CASGLVSVIVAFPYNEQFF
>TRBV28|TRBJ1-5|few|TRBD1
TGTGCCAGCCATTACAGGGGTGATCAGCCCCAGCATTTT
CASHYRGDQPQHF
>TRBV29-1|TRBJ2-1|-|-
TGCAGCGTTTTAGGACTGAACAACAATGAGCAGTTCTTC
CSVLGLNNNEQFF
>TRBV6-6|TRBJ1-6|few|-
TGTGCCAGCAGTTACCCAAGGGGAGGGTTTTCCTATAATTCACCCCTCCACTTT
CASSYPRGGFSYNSPLHF
>TRBV6-5|TRBJ1-4|many|-
TGTGCCAGCAGTTACGGCAGGGGAGATGAAAAACTGTTTTTT
CASSYGRGDEKLFF
>TRBV6-1|TRBJ1-3|few|-
TGTGCCAGCAGTGAAGTTCGAGGGGTTGGAAACACCATATATTTT
CASSEVRGVGNTIYF
>TRBV9|TRBJ2-2|few|TRBD2
TGTGCCAGCAGCGTACCGCGGGGGAGGGACACCGGGGAGCTGTTTTTT
CASSVPRGRDTGELFF
>TRBV7-9|TRBJ2-3|many|TRBD2
TGTGCCAGCAGCTCAACTAGCGGGGATAATACGCAGTATTTT
CASSSTSGDNTQYF
>TRBV2|TRBJ1-3|-|-
TGTGCCAGCAGTGAAGCGCTGAGAATCTCTGGAAACACCATATATTTT
CASSEALRISGNTIYF
>TRBV9|TRBJ2-3|-|-
TGTGCCAGCACTGGGACGGCCACAGATACGCAGTATTTT
CASTGTATDTQYF
>TRBV27|TRBJ1-2|-|-
TGTGCCAGTTTTAGTCCCGATAAATATGGCTCCACCTTC
CASFSPDKYGSTF
>TRBV9|TRBJ2-1|few|TRBD2
TGTGCCAGCAGCGTAGAAGCGGGGGGGCCCATGCCCTACAATGAGCAGTTCTTC
CASSVEAGGPMPYNEQFF
>TRBV28|TRBJ1-1|few|-
TGTGCCAGCAGTTTATTGAGGGCCGCTGAAGCTTTCTTT
CASSLLRAAEAFF
>TRBV4-1|TRBJ2-1|many|-
TGCGCCAGCAGCCAAGATGCCAGGAGCTACAATGAGCAGTTCTTC
CASSQDARSYNEQFF
>TRBV10-3|TRBJ2-7|many|-
TGTGCCATCAGTGAGTCCGGCGGGGCGAACCCCTACGAGCAGTACTTC
CAISESGGANPYEQYF
>TRBV27|TRBJ2-1|-|TRBD1
TGTGCCAGCAGACCCACAGGGGTCCTCTCCTACAATGAGCAGTTCTTC
CASRPTGVLSYNEQFF
>TRBV20-1|TRBJ2-7|few|-
TGCAGTGCTAGAGTGAGGCGGGGTGGTAGCTACTTC
CSARVRRGGSYF
>TRBV29-1|TRBJ1-1|-|-
TGCAGCGTTTCAAGGACATCGCTTATGGGGACTGAAGCTTTCTTT
CSVSRTSLMGTEAFF
>TRBV7-9|TRBJ1-5|many|-
TGTGCCAGCAGCCGGGGGGGGGCGGAACAGCCCCAGCATTTT
CASSRGGAEQPQHF